This TCR beta chain was recovered during a study of control samples from healthy donors and cancer patients. The CDR3 is 16 residues long. Germline lookup yields CDR1 SGHDT and CDR2 YYEEEE. Trimming took off 3 bases at V and 5 bases at J, with 20 bases between the two ends. Sequencing used immunoSEQ multiplex PCR; TCRdb keeps in-frame clones, though not all of them. The sample has approximately 150,000 clones, around 90% seen once. The receptor comes from a middle-aged woman in good health. This rearrangement joins TRBV5-6 to TRBJ2-5, with D perhaps TRBD1 or TRBD2 (7 bases each). The specimen was blood. DNA of the CDR3: TGTGCCAGCAGCTCCCAGGGGGGGGCGAATGACGAGACCCAGTACTTC. Translated, it gives CASSSQGGANDETQYF.